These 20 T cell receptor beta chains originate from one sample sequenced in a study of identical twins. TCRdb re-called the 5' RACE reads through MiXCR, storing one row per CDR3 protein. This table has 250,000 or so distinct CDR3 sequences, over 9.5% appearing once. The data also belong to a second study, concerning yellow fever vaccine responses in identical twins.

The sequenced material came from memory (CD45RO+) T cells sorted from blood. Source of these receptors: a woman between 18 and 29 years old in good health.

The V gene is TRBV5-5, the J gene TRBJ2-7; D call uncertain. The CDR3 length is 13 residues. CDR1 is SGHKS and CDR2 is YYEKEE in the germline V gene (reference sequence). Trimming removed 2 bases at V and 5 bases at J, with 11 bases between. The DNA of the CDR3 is TGTGCCAGCAGCTTACCGGTAGACCACGAGCAGTACTTC. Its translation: CASSLPVDHEQYF.

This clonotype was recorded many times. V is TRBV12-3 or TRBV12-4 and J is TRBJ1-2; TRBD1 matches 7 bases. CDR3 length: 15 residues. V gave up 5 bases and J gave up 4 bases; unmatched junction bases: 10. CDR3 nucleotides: TGTGCCAGCAGTCCAGACAGGGTCAATAGCTATGGCTACACCTTC. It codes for CASSPDRVNSYGYTF.

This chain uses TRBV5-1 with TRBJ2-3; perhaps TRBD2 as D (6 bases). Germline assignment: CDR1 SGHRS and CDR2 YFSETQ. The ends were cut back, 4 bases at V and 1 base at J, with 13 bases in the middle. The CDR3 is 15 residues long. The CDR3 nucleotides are TGCGCCAGCAGCGAGACTAGAGCGGGCACAGATACGCAGTATTTT. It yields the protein CASSETRAGTDTQYF.

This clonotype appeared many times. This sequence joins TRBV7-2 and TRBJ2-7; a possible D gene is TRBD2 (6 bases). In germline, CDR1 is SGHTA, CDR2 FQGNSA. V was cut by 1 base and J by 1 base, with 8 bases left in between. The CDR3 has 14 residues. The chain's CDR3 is CASSLVRDSYEQYF. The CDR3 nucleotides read TGTGCCAGCAGCTTAGTGCGGGATTCCTACGAGCAGTACTTC.

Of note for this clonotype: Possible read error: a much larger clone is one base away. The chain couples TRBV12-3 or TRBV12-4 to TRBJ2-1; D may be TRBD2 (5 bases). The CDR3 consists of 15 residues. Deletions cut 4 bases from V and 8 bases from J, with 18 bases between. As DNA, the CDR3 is TGTGCCAGCAGTTCCGAATCGGGGAAAGTCGATGAGCAGTTCTTC. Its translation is CASSSESGKVDEQFF.

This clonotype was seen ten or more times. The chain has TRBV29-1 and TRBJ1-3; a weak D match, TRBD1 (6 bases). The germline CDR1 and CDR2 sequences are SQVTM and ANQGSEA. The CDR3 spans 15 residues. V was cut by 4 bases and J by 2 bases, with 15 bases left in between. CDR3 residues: CSVVGTSTAGNTIYF. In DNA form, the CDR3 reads TGCAGCGTTGTTGGGACAAGTACAGCTGGAAACACCATATATTTT.

CDR3 bases: TGTGCCAGCAGCGGGGACAGCTCAGCCCAAGAGACCCAGTACTTC. Its protein is CASSGDSSAQETQYF. This chain joins TRBV25-1 and TRBJ2-5; 7 bases are a match to TRBD1. Germline V gene data show CDR1 as MGHDK and CDR2 as SYGVNS. The V segment lost 6 bases and the J segment 1 base; nucleotides outside the gene matches: 8. The CDR3 covers 15 residues.

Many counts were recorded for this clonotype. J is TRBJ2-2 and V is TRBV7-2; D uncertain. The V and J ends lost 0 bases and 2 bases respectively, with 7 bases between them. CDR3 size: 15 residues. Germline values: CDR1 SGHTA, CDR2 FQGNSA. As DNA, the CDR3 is TGTGCCAGCAGCTTAGCCCAAGTAAACACCGGGGAGCTGTTTTTT. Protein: CASSLAQVNTGELFF.

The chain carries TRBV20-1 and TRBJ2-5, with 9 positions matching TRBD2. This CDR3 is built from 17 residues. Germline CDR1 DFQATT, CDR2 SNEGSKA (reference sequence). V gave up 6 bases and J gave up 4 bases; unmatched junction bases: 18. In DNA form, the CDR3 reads TGCAGTGCAATCCCTGGTCGGCTAGCGGGGAGGGGAGAGACCCAGTACTTC. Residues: CSAIPGRLAGRGETQYF.

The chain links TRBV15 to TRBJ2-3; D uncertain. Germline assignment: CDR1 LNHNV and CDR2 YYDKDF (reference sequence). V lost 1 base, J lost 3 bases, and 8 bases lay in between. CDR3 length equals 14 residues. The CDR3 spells CATSRAARTDTQYF. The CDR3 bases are TGTGCCACCAGCAGAGCCGCCCGGACAGATACGCAGTATTTT.

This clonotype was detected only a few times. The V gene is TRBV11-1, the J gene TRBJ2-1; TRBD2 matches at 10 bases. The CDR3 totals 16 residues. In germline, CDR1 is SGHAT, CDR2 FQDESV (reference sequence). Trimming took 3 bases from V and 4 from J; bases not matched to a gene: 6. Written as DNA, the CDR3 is TGTGCCAGCAGCTTTGCAGCGGGGGGGCCGTACAATGAGCAGTTCTTC. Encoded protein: CASSFAAGGPYNEQFF. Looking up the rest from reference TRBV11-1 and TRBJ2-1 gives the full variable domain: EAEVAQSPRYKITEKSQAVAFWCDPISGHATLYWYRQILGQGPELLVQFQDESVVDDSQLPKDRFSAERLKGVDSTLKIQPAELGDSAMYLCASSFAAGGPYNEQFFGPGTRLTVL.

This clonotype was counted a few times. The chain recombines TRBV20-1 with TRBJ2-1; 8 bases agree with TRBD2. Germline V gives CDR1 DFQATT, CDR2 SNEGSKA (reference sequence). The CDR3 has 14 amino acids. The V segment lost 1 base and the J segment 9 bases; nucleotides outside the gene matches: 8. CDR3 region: CSARAGGPHIEQFF. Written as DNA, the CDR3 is TGCAGTGCTAGAGCGGGAGGGCCTCACATTGAGCAGTTCTTC.

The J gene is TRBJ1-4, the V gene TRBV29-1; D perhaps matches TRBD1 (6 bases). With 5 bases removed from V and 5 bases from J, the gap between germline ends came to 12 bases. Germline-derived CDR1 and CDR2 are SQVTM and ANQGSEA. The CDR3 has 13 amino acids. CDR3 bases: TGCAGCGTTCCCGGGACAAGCAATGAAAAACTGTTTTTT. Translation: CSVPGTSNEKLFF.

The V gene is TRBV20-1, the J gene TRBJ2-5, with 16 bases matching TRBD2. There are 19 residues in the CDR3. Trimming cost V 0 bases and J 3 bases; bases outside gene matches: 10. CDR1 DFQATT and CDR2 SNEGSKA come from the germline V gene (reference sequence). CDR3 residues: CSARDYHGTSGRAKETQYF. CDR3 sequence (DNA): TGCAGTGCTAGAGATTATCATGGGACTAGCGGGAGGGCAAAAGAGACCCAGTACTTC.

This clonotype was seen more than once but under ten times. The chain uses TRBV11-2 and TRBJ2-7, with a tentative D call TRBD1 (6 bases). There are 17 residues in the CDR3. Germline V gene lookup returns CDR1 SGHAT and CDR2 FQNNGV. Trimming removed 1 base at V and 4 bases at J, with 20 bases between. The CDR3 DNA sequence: TGTGCCAGCAGCTTAGGGGGGACAACCCTTGGGATTTACGAGCAGTACTTC. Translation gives CASSLGGTTLGIYEQYF. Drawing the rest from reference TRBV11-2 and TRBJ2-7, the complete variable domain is EAGVAQSPRYKIIEKRQSVAFWCNPISGHATLYWYQQILGQGPKLLIQFQNNGVVDDSQLPKDRFSAERLKGVDSTLKIQPAKLEDSAVYLCASSLGGTTLGIYEQYFGPGTRLTVT.

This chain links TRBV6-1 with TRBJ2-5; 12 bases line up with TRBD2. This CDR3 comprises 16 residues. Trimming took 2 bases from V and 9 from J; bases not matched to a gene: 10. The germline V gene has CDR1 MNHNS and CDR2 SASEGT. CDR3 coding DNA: TGTGCCAGCAGTGAAATAAGGACTAGCGGGAAGGGGTCCCAGTACTTC. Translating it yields CASSEIRTSGKGSQYF.

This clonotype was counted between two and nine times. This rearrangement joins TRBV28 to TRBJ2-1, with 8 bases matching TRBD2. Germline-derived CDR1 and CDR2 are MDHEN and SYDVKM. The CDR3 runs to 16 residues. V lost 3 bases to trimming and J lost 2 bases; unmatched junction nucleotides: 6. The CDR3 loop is CASSFLASGPYNEQFF. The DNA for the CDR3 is TGTGCCAGCAGTTTCTTAGCTAGCGGGCCCTACAATGAGCAGTTCTTC.

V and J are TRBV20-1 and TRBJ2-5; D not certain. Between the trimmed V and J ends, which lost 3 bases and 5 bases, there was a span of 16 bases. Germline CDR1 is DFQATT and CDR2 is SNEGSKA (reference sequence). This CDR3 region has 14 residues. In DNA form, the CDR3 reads TGCAGTGCTAGTAACGTGGTTTCTCGGGAGACCCAGTACTTC. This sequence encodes CSASNVVSRETQYF.

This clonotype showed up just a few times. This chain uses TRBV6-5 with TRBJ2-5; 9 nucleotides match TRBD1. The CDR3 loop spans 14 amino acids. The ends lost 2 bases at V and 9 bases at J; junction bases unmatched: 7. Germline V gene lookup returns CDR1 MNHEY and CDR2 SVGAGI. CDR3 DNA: TGTGCCAGCAGTTACCTCGGACAGGGGAAGGCCCAGTACTTC. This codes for CASSYLGQGKAQYF.

DNA of the CDR3: TGTGCCAGCAGGCGCACAGGTATCTACGAGCAGTACTTC. It translates to CASRRTGIYEQYF. The chain carries TRBV5-8 and TRBJ2-7; a possible D gene is TRBD1 (5 bases). Germline values: CDR1 SGHTS, CDR2 YDEGEE. CDR3 length: 13 residues. V lost 5 bases to trimming and J lost 3 bases, with 12 bases between them.